These 25 T cell receptor beta chains were sequenced from one sample in a study of patients and donors after allogeneic stem cell transplantation. TCRdb reanalysed the RT-PCR reads using MiXCR and keeps one entry per CDR3 protein. The repertoire holds approximately 140,000 distinct CDR3 sequences, with about a third as singletons. Sequencing used blood, either unsorted or a sorted T cell fraction (not recorded which). The source of these receptors is a human donor who was either an allogeneic HSCT recipient or a stem cell or donor lymphocyte infusion donor (not recorded which). It is not recorded whose cells these are; they may come from a transplant donor.

This sequence joins TRBV27 and TRBJ2-6; D gene ambiguous. With 3 bases removed from V and 0 bases from J, the gap between germline ends came to 6 bases. The germline V gene has CDR1 MNHEY and CDR2 SMNVEV (reference sequence). The CDR3 is 15 residues long. DNA for the CDR3: TGTGCCAGCAGTTTTTCCGACTCTGGGGCCAACGTCCTGACTTTC. It yields the protein CASSFSDSGANVLTF. The full variable domain, rest sourced from reference TRBV27 and TRBJ2-6, is EAQVTQNPRYLITVTGKKLTVTCSQNMNHEYMSWYRQDPGLGLRQIYYSMNVEVTDKGDVPEGYKVSRKEKRNFPLILESPSPNQTSLYFCASSFSDSGANVLTFGAGSRLTVL.

V and J are TRBV20-1 and TRBJ2-2; possible D gene TRBD1, 6 bases. CDR1 is DFQATT and CDR2 is SNEGSKA in the germline V gene (reference sequence). This CDR3 comprises 17 residues. V was shortened by 5 bases and J by 1 base, with 20 bases between the two germline ends. CDR3 region: CSALNSRQELNTGELFF. The DNA of the CDR3 is TGCAGTGCTCTGAACTCCCGACAGGAGCTGAACACCGGGGAGCTGTTTTTT.

The chain links TRBV12-5 to TRBJ1-3; TRBD1 aligns across 7 bases. V lost 6 bases, J lost 2 bases, and 4 bases stayed unmatched. This CDR3 contains 14 residues. Germline loops: CDR1 LGHNT, CDR2 FRNRAP. CDR3 coding DNA: TGTGCTAGTGGACCCGACAGGGCTGGAAACACCATATATTTT. Translated: CASGPDRAGNTIYF.

This chain joins TRBV9 and TRBJ1-4; tentative D call: TRBD1 (5 bases). The germline CDR1 and CDR2 sequences are SGDLS and YYNGEE. V was cut by 2 bases and J by 0 bases, with 8 bases left in between. The CDR3 contains 15 residues. This CDR3 reads CASSVQGTTNEKLFF. CDR3 sequence (DNA): TGTGCCAGCAGCGTCCAGGGAACAACTAATGAAAAACTGTTTTTT.

The rearrangement joins TRBV6-5 to TRBJ1-5; D gene unclear. CDR3 length: 13 residues. V was pared by 6 bases and J by 4 bases, with 10 bases between. Germline V CDR1 and CDR2: MNHEY, SVGAGI. CDR3 protein: CASSGSGNQPQHF. The DNA of the CDR3 is TGTGCCAGCAGCGGCTCTGGTAATCAGCCCCAGCATTTT.

The chain carries TRBV20-1 and TRBJ1-2; the D gene is possibly TRBD1 (6 bases). This CDR3 region has 14 residues. V lost 0 bases, J lost 8 bases, and 16 bases lay in between. Per the germline V gene, CDR1 is DFQATT and CDR2 is SNEGSKA (reference sequence). CDR3 sequence (DNA): TGCAGTGCTAGAGATAGCCAGGGTGGGACAGGCTACACCTTC. Translating it yields CSARDSQGGTGYTF.

This clonotype was observed a few times. The chain combines TRBV29-1 with TRBJ1-2; a weak D match, TRBD1 (5 bases). Germline assignment: CDR1 SQVTM and CDR2 ANQGSEA. The CDR3 runs to 13 residues. Trimming took off 3 bases at V and 2 bases at J, with 10 bases between the two ends. This CDR3 is CSVEGDSNYGYTF. CDR3 DNA: TGCAGCGTTGAGGGGGACTCCAACTATGGCTACACCTTC.

The chain couples TRBV12-3 or TRBV12-4 to TRBJ1-2; D remains unclear. V was cut by 3 bases and J by 4 bases, with 12 bases left in between. The CDR3 extends over 14 amino acids. This chain's CDR3 is CASSFSRLGYGYTF. The CDR3 nucleotides are TGTGCCAGCAGTTTTTCCCGGCTAGGCTATGGCTACACCTTC.

Only one count was recorded for this clonotype. The chain uses TRBV10-2 and TRBJ1-3, with D maybe TRBD1 (6 bases). Germline CDR1 reads WSHSY; CDR2 reads SAAADI. This CDR3 comprises 16 residues. Trimming shortened V by 4 bases and J by 3 bases, and 16 bases separated the two germline ends. CDR3 coding DNA: TGCGCCAGCAGTGTGACAGGACTGCCCTATGGAAACACCATATATTTT. It is translated as CASSVTGLPYGNTIYF.

The V gene is TRBV20-1, the J gene TRBJ2-7, with TRBD2 as a possible D gene (5 bases). Trimming took 4 bases from V and 5 from J, leaving 21 bases between them. The CDR3 loop spans 15 amino acids. The germline gives CDR1 DFQATT, CDR2 SNEGSKA (reference sequence). Here the CDR3 DNA reads TGCAGTGCTACCCAGGCGGGCAAGGATGGGAACGAGCAGTACGTC. Translation gives CSATQAGKDGNEQYV.

This rearrangement joins TRBV12-3 or TRBV12-4 to TRBJ1-4; TRBD1 matches 9 bases. The CDR3 loop spans 18 amino acids. V dropped 5 bases and J dropped 4; count of bases not matched to a gene: 14. In DNA, the CDR3 is TGTGCCAGCAGTCCCCCCCCGGGACAGGGCATGGGTAATGAAAAACTGTTTTTT. Translated, it gives CASSPPPGQGMGNEKLFF.

In its sample, this clonotype was seen a few times. The chain links TRBV12-3 or TRBV12-4 to TRBJ1-5; 8 bases align to TRBD1. This CDR3 has 15 amino acids. V gave up 9 bases and J gave up 4 bases; unmatched junction bases: 11. The CDR3 protein is CASGGQAGGNQPQHF. CDR3 DNA: TGTGCCAGTGGGGGACAGGCTGGGGGGAATCAGCCCCAGCATTTT.

V is TRBV7-3 and J is TRBJ1-1; D may be TRBD1 (6 bases). CDR3 size: 13 residues. Trimming shortened V by 6 bases and J by 3 bases, and 11 bases separated the two germline ends. The germline CDR1 and CDR2 sequences are SGHTA and FQGTGA. CDR3 protein: CASRKAGDTEAFF. DNA for the CDR3: TGTGCCAGCAGAAAAGCAGGGGACACTGAAGCTTTCTTT.

The CDR3 DNA is TGTGCCAGCAGTAACCCGGAGGGTAGAGGGTTTGGGGAGCAGTACTTC. This translates into CASSNPEGRGFGEQYF. The J gene is TRBJ2-7, the V gene TRBV6-5; TRBD2 might be the D (6 bases). The length of the CDR3 is 16 residues. With 5 bases removed from V and 7 bases from J, the gap between germline ends came to 24 bases. CDR1 MNHEY and CDR2 SVGAGI come from the germline V gene.

This chain joins TRBV3-1 and TRBJ2-7, with TRBD2 identical over 8 bases. Germline trimming cut 4 bases from V and 4 bases from J; bases unmatched to any gene: 9. The germline V gene encodes CDR1 LGHDT and CDR2 YNNKEL (reference sequence). The CDR3 is 15 amino acids. The CDR3 loop reads CASSPHGGGEYEQYV. The CDR3 nucleotides are TGTGCCAGCAGCCCTCACGGGGGGGGTGAATACGAGCAGTACGTC.

The chain combines TRBV28 with TRBJ2-1; a possible D gene is TRBD2 (6 bases). Germline lookup yields CDR1 MDHEN and CDR2 SYDVKM. Trimming cost V 3 bases and J 10 bases, with 13 bases left between them. The CDR3 is made up of 13 amino acids. In DNA, the CDR3 is TGTGCCAGCAGTTTGCTGCGGGGATACGAGCAGTTCTTC. As protein: CASSLLRGYEQFF.

This clonotype was seen a few times. V is TRBV12-3 or TRBV12-4 and J is TRBJ1-5, with D perhaps TRBD1 (5 bases). Trimming shortened V by 4 bases and J by 0 bases, and 13 bases separated the two germline ends. The CDR3 is made up of 16 amino acids. The CDR3 protein is CASSSATGVSNQPQHF. CDR3 sequence (DNA): TGTGCCAGCAGTTCAGCCACAGGAGTTAGCAATCAGCCCCAGCATTTT.

V gene TRBV6-6 combines with J gene TRBJ2-5; D not certain. Germline V CDR1 and CDR2: MNHNY, SVGAGI (reference sequence). Trimming stripped 2 bases from V and 0 bases from J, with 7 bases between. CDR3 size: 14 residues. The CDR3 loop is CASSYPDNQETQYF. The CDR3 nucleotides are TGTGCCAGCAGTTACCCTGACAACCAAGAGACCCAGTACTTC.

The J gene is TRBJ2-1, the V gene TRBV20-1; a possible D gene is TRBD2 (7 bases). Germline V CDR1 and CDR2: DFQATT, SNEGSKA (reference sequence). The CDR3 is 15 residues long. V was clipped by 6 bases and J by 8 bases, with 23 bases between them. The CDR3 here is CSATSPWGGRDEQFF. CDR3 bases: TGCAGTGCCACCTCGCCTTGGGGGGGCCGCGATGAGCAGTTCTTC.

V and J are TRBV7-3 and TRBJ1-6; a weak D match, TRBD1 (5 bases). Trimming shortened V by 5 bases and J by 9 bases, and 11 bases separated the two germline ends. The germline CDR1 and CDR2 sequences are SGHTA and FQGTGA. This CDR3 region has 13 residues. The CDR3 reads CASSPQGASPLHF. In nucleotides, the CDR3 is TGTGCCAGCAGCCCCCAGGGCGCTTCACCCCTCCACTTT.

The J gene is TRBJ1-3, the V gene TRBV5-1, with D possibly being TRBD1 (6 bases). V dropped 1 base and J dropped 2 bases, with 10 bases sitting between them. This CDR3 is 15 amino acids long. The V gene's germline CDR1 is SGHRS and CDR2 YFSETQ. CDR3 in DNA: TGCGCCAGCAGCTTGACAGGGACCCCTGGAAACACCATATATTTT. Translating gives CASSLTGTPGNTIYF.

The chain carries TRBV5-5 and TRBJ2-5; no definite D call. Trimming shortened V by 3 bases and J by 2 bases, and 8 bases separated the two germline ends. The length of the CDR3 is 13 residues. Germline CDR1 reads SGHKS; CDR2 reads YYEKEE (reference sequence). CDR3 residues: CASSSPVQETQYF. The DNA for the CDR3 is TGTGCCAGCAGCTCACCGGTGCAAGAGACCCAGTACTTC.

This clonotype showed up just a few times. The genes are TRBV4-2 and TRBJ1-1, with 7 bases aligning to TRBD1. The junction had 9 bases not matched to a gene; V was cut back by 1 base and J by 1 base. The CDR3 spans 17 residues. CDR1 and CDR2 from the germline V gene are LGHNA and YNFKEQ. The CDR3 DNA reads TGTGCCAGCAGCCAAGTGGCCTCAGGGGGGAAGAACACTGAAGCTTTCTTT. It specifies CASSQVASGGKNTEAFF.

This clonotype has more than one count but fewer than ten. The chain uses TRBV7-9 and TRBJ1-1; D might be TRBD1 (5 bases). CDR1 and CDR2 (germline): SEHNR, FQNEAQ (reference sequence). This CDR3 region has 14 residues. Between the trimmed V and J ends, which lost 6 bases and 8 bases, there was a span of 19 bases. The CDR3 bases are TGTGCCAGCAGGCCGCCCGGGACGGCCTCGGAAGCTTTCTTT. It encodes CASRPPGTASEAFF.

The chain is built from TRBV3-1 and TRBJ1-2, with no clear D. This CDR3 contains 11 residues. Trimming stripped 3 bases from V and 8 bases from J, with 7 bases between. Germline CDR1 reads LGHDT; CDR2 reads YNNKEL (reference sequence). In DNA form, the CDR3 reads TGTGCCAGCAGCCAGGACCAGGGCTACACCTTC. Protein sequence: CASSQDQGYTF.